This TCR beta chain was sequenced for a study of identical twins. V shed 1 base and J shed 0 bases, with 7 bases lying between them. This CDR3 comprises 14 residues. Germline assignment: CDR1 LGHNA and CDR2 YSLEER. MiXCR, applied by TCRdb to the 5' RACE reads, yields one record per CDR3 protein. The sample shows under 800,000 distinct CDR3 sequences, roughly 20% of them seen only once. These data are also associated with another study on T cells expressing NK-cell markers. From that report: The sequencing cohort of eight donors included seven HCMV-seropositive individuals and one seronegative individual.

The clonotype was recovered from a woman aged 18-30 years in good health. Sequencing used PBMCs. This chain links TRBV4-3 with TRBJ2-7, with D uncertain. CDR3 protein: CASSQVAFSYEQYF. The DNA of the CDR3 is TGCGCCAGCAGCCAAGTGGCATTCTCCTACGAGCAGTACTTC.